This is a list of T cell receptor beta chains from one sample in a study of T-cell reconstitution after alpha-beta-depleted transplantation in children. TCRdb called the PCR reads again in MiXCR, with one record for every CDR3 protein. Of around 500,000 distinct CDR3 sequences in the sample, under 25% were seen once. The material sequenced was PBMCs, mostly from graft donor cells, taken 360 days after TCRalphabeta/CD19-depleted stem cell transplant. These TCRs come from a boy younger than two who had a stem cell transplant for acute myeloid leukemia, so the T cells may come from the graft donor. Each CDR3 is given with its conserved first and last residue. Each record gives: V gene, D gene, J gene, clone size, CDR3 protein, CDR3 DNA. D genes are given only for firm matches. The size field is filled for only some rows; it gives once, few, many or a size class.

>TRBV6-5|.|TRBJ2-1|.
CATITGDEQFF
TGTGCCACCATAACGGGGGATGAGCAGTTCTTC
>TRBV6-1|.|TRBJ2-2|.
CASSTEQTGELFF
TGTGCCAGCAGCACCGAACAGACCGGGGAGCTGTTTTTT
>TRBV10-3|.|TRBJ2-5|few
CAISEGPGVVVETQYF
TGTGCCATCAGTGAGGGTCCGGGAGTAGTAGTGGAGACCCAGTACTTC
>TRBV4-2|TRBD1|TRBJ2-5|many
CASSPSRDRAPETQYF
TGTGCCAGCAGCCCATCCCGGGACAGGGCTCCAGAGACCCAGTACTTC
>TRBV2|.|TRBJ2-2|.
CASSETGPGAWVLFF
TGTGCCAGCAGTGAAACAGGCCCGGGGGCTTGGGTGCTGTTTTTT
>TRBV6-1|TRBD1|TRBJ1-1|many
CASSGLRQGNTEAFF
TGTGCCAGCAGTGGGCTACGACAGGGGAACACTGAAGCTTTCTTT
>TRBV10-3|.|TRBJ1-5|few
CAISDKGSNQPQHF
TGTGCCATCAGTGATAAGGGTTCAAATCAGCCCCAGCATTTT
>TRBV7-9|.|TRBJ1-1|.
CASSLQVQGRHTEAFF
TGTGCCAGCAGCTTACAGGTCCAGGGGAGGCACACTGAAGCTTTCTTT
>TRBV7-9|.|TRBJ2-7|.
CASTPDRDFFEQYF
TGTGCCAGCACCCCGGACCGGGATTTTTTCGAGCAGTACTTC
>TRBV7-9|TRBD1|TRBJ2-1|many
CASSSGQGEYNEQFF
TGTGCCAGCAGTTCCGGACAGGGGGAGTACAATGAGCAGTTCTTC
>TRBV20-1|.|TRBJ2-4|.
CSARSRQDSTRQLAKNIQYF
TGCAGTGCTAGATCCCGGCAGGACTCGACCCGCCAACTAGCCAAAAACATTCAGTACTTC
>TRBV12-3/TRBV12-4|.|TRBJ1-5|few
CASSYQGNQPQHF
TGTGCCAGCAGCTATCAGGGGAATCAGCCCCAGCATTTT
>TRBV9|.|TRBJ1-1|many
CASSVRGGTEAFF
TGTGCCAGCAGCGTACGGGGGGGCACTGAAGCTTTCTTT
>TRBV9|.|TRBJ2-1|.
CASSPPGFEQFF
TGTGCCAGCAGCCCTCCAGGGTTTGAGCAGTTCTTC
>TRBV20-1|.|TRBJ1-6|.
CSAYDSNNSPLHF
TGCAGTGCTTACGACAGCAATAATTCACCCCTCCACTTT
>TRBV6-1|.|TRBJ2-1|.
CASKGQYSYNEQFF
TGTGCCAGCAAAGGACAGTACTCCTACAATGAGCAGTTCTTC
>TRBV12-3/TRBV12-4|TRBD2|TRBJ2-1|few
CASSTSGGRYNEQFF
TGTGCCAGCAGTACTAGCGGGGGACGATACAATGAGCAGTTCTTC
>TRBV14|.|TRBJ1-3|.
CASSPYSGNTIYF
TGTGCCAGCAGCCCCTACTCTGGAAACACCATATATTTT
>TRBV12-3/TRBV12-4|.|TRBJ2-1|.
CASSSQWGEQFF
TGTGCCAGCAGTTCCCAGTGGGGTGAGCAGTTCTTC
>TRBV20-1|TRBD1|TRBJ1-1|.
CSARGIGTGEGNTEAFF
TGCAGTGCTAGAGGGATCGGGACAGGGGAGGGGAACACTGAAGCTTTCTTT
>TRBV5-1|.|TRBJ1-1|many
CASTRRDRDEAFF
TGCGCCAGCACCCGTCGGGATCGGGATGAAGCTTTCTTT
>TRBV10-3|.|TRBJ2-1|.
CAISATGLNEQFF
TGTGCCATCAGTGCCACGGGCCTTAATGAGCAGTTCTTC
>TRBV29-1|TRBD1|TRBJ2-1|few
CSVEGGDRVGNEQFF
TGCAGCGTTGAAGGGGGGGACAGGGTAGGGAATGAGCAGTTCTTC
>TRBV24-1|.|TRBJ2-3|.
CATSDWGPTSTDTQYF
TGTGCCACCAGTGATTGGGGTCCCACTAGCACAGATACGCAGTATTTT
>TRBV11-1|.|TRBJ2-6|many
CASSRDRPRVSGANVLTF
TGTGCCAGCAGCCGGGACCGCCCGAGGGTCTCTGGGGCCAACGTCCTGACTTTC
>TRBV6-5|TRBD2|TRBJ2-2|.
CASSYPLAALGELFF
TGTGCCAGCAGTTACCCACTAGCGGCCCTCGGGGAGCTGTTTTTT
>TRBV12-3/TRBV12-4|.|TRBJ2-1|many
CASSLDGYNEQFF
TGTGCCAGCAGCTTAGACGGGTACAATGAGCAGTTCTTC
>TRBV20-1|.|TRBJ1-2|many
CSASYTANYGYTF
TGCAGTGCTAGCTATACGGCGAACTATGGCTACACCTTC
>TRBV28|TRBD2|TRBJ2-1|.
CASSPLKSGGSYEQFF
TGTGCCAGCAGTCCACTGAAGAGCGGGGGTAGCTATGAGCAGTTCTTC
>TRBV3-1|.|TRBJ2-1|many
CASSQVYGDNEQFF
TGTGCCAGCAGCCAGGTTTACGGGGACAATGAGCAGTTCTTC
>TRBV12-3/TRBV12-4|.|TRBJ2-2|.
CASSLTLNTGELFF
TGTGCCAGCAGCCTTACACTGAACACCGGGGAGCTGTTTTTT
>TRBV7-2|TRBD1|TRBJ1-3|.
CASSRDSSSGNTIYF
TGTGCCAGCAGCCGGGACAGCAGCTCTGGAAACACCATATATTTT
>TRBV11-2|.|TRBJ2-5|.
CASSLAEEGLRETQYF
TGTGCCAGCAGCTTAGCGGAGGAGGGACTTAGGGAGACCCAGTACTTC
>TRBV6-4|.|TRBJ2-1|few
CASSDGFGIAQFF
TGTGCCAGCAGTGACGGATTCGGAATAGCGCAGTTCTTC
>TRBV7-2|.|TRBJ2-4|.
CASSPRTTKNIQYF
TGTGCCAGCAGCCCTCGGACAACCAAAAACATTCAGTACTTC
>TRBV20-1|.|TRBJ1-1|few
CSAWELNTEAFF
TGCAGTGCTTGGGAGTTGAACACTGAAGCTTTCTTT
>TRBV20-1|.|TRBJ2-4|.
CSVREGRPPFHIQYF
TGCAGTGTCAGAGAGGGCAGACCACCTTTTCACATTCAGTACTTC
>TRBV5-6|.|TRBJ2-1|.
CASSLVNSGDNEQFF
TGTGCCAGCAGCTTGGTTAATAGCGGAGACAATGAGCAGTTCTTC
>TRBV21-1|.|TRBJ1-1|many
CASSKRDRATEAFF
TGTGCCAGCAGTAAACGGGACAGGGCCACTGAAGCTTTCTTT
>TRBV12-3/TRBV12-4|.|TRBJ2-7|.
CASSSWGERTYEQYF
TGTGCCAGCAGTTCGTGGGGGGAGAGAACCTACGAGCAGTACTTC
>TRBV11-2|TRBD2|TRBJ2-5|few
CASSLRFSGDQETQYF
TGTGCCAGCAGCTTAAGGTTTAGCGGGGACCAAGAGACCCAGTACTTC
>TRBV24-1|.|TRBJ2-5|.
CATSDPRTPQETQYF
TGTGCCACCAGTGATCCGAGGACGCCCCAAGAGACCCAGTACTTC
>TRBV12-3/TRBV12-4|.|TRBJ1-1|.
CASSLSVPLEAFF
TGTGCCAGCAGTTTGTCGGTCCCCCTTGAAGCTTTCTTT